This is a list of T cell receptor beta chains from one sample in a study of identical twins. TCRdb independently ran MiXCR on the 5' RACE reads; one entry per CDR3 protein. The sample has some 460,000 distinct CDR3 sequences; 12% to 15% are singletons. These data also featured in a second study, about yellow fever vaccine responses in identical twins.

The sequencing sample was made of CD4+ T cells sorted from blood. Receptors were obtained from a woman aged 18-30 years in good health. Each CDR3 is given with its conserved first and last residue. D genes are given only for firm matches. Size is stated for part of the rows, as once, few or many counts, or as a class when the clone is expanded.

few | TRBJ2-2 | TRBV7-2 | - | CASSLIRTATGELFF | TGTGCCAGCAGCTTAATCCGAACAGCGACCGGGGAGCTGTTTTTT
few | TRBJ1-1 | TRBV14 | - | CASSQGWGTNTEAFF | TGTGCCAGCAGCCAAGGGTGGGGAACGAACACTGAAGCTTTCTTT
- | TRBJ2-7 | TRBV7-2 | TRBD2 | CASSLGTSSSYEQYF | TGTGCCAGCAGCTTGGGGACTAGCAGTTCATACGAGCAGTACTTC
- | TRBJ2-7 | TRBV28 | TRBD1 | CASSPTGQGSEQYF | TGTGCCAGCAGTCCTACGGGACAGGGTTCCGAGCAGTACTTC
many | TRBJ2-1 | TRBV18 | - | CASSLWTRGNEQFF | TGTGCCAGCTCACTTTGGACCCGAGGGAATGAGCAGTTCTTC
few | TRBJ2-3 | TRBV10-3 | TRBD1 | CAISVAGGITDTQYF | TGTGCCATCTCCGTGGCAGGGGGCATCACAGATACGCAGTATTTT
- | TRBJ2-5 | TRBV27 | - | CASSPRRFQETQYF | TGTGCCAGCAGTCCACGACGGTTCCAAGAGACCCAGTACTTC
- | TRBJ2-3 | TRBV24-1 | - | CATSVTGPTDTQYF | TGTGCCACCAGTGTGACGGGCCCGACAGATACGCAGTATTTT
few | TRBJ2-3 | TRBV7-9 | TRBD1 | CASSPTRTGSTDTQYF | TGTGCCAGCAGCCCTACCAGGACAGGGAGCACAGATACGCAGTATTTT
few | TRBJ2-2 | TRBV20-1 | - | CSARAANRVTGELFF | TGCAGTGCTAGAGCCGCGAACAGGGTCACCGGGGAGCTGTTTTTT
- | TRBJ2-7 | TRBV7-3 | TRBD2 | CASSPRGGRGYEQYF | TGTGCCAGCAGTCCCCGCGGGGGGCGAGGATACGAGCAGTACTTC
few | TRBJ2-2 | TRBV21-1 | - | CASSNGAYTGELFF | TGTGCCAGCAGCAACGGGGCATACACCGGGGAGCTGTTTTTT
few | TRBJ2-7 | TRBV7-8 | - | CASSLGGNQGLKYF | TGTGCCAGCAGCTTAGGGGGTAACCAGGGATTGAAGTACTTC
few | TRBJ2-6 | TRBV20-1 | - | CSARDRRGNRSGANVLTF | TGCAGTGCTAGAGATCGTAGGGGTAACCGGTCTGGGGCCAACGTCCTGACTTTC
- | TRBJ2-3 | TRBV5-1 | TRBD2 | CASSPTSATDTQYF | TGCGCCAGCAGCCCGACTAGCGCTACAGATACGCAGTATTTT
- | TRBJ2-3 | TRBV7-9 | - | CASSFLQGAGTDTQYF | TGTGCCAGCAGCTTTTTACAGGGAGCAGGCACAGATACGCAGTATTTT
few | TRBJ2-1 | TRBV7-8 | - | CASSLLALALYNEQFF | TGTGCCAGCAGCTTACTCGCCCTCGCCCTTTACAATGAGCAGTTCTTC
- | TRBJ2-3 | TRBV20-1 | TRBD2 | CSASTSGRGRVTDTQYF | TGCAGTGCTTCGACTAGCGGGAGAGGACGTGTAACAGATACGCAGTATTTT
many | TRBJ2-3 | TRBV6-1 | TRBD2 | CASRAGISTDTQYF | TGTGCCAGCAGAGCGGGAATTAGCACAGATACGCAGTATTTT
few | TRBJ2-1 | TRBV19 | - | CASSIEGSSYNEQFF | TGTGCCAGTAGTATAGAAGGCAGCAGTTACAATGAGCAGTTCTTC
- | TRBJ2-1 | TRBV10-3 | TRBD2 | CAIRETDGRLAGNNEQFF | TGTGCCATCAGGGAGACAGACGGAAGACTAGCGGGCAATAATGAGCAGTTCTTC
few | TRBJ2-2 | TRBV20-1 | - | CSARTGGVEGRRLFF | TGCAGTGCCCGGACAGGTGGCGTAGAAGGGAGGCGACTGTTTTTT
- | TRBJ2-3 | TRBV6-5 | TRBD2 | CASSYRPVAGGTDTQYF | TGTGCCAGCAGTTACCGCCCGGTAGCGGGGGGCACAGATACGCAGTATTTT
few | TRBJ1-2 | TRBV12-3/TRBV12-4 | - | CASKRGNGYTF | TGTGCCAGCAAGCGAGGGAATGGCTACACCTTC
many | TRBJ1-1 | TRBV12-3/TRBV12-4 | - | CASSLQGSDTEAFF | TGTGCCAGCAGTTTACAGGGCAGTGACACTGAAGCTTTCTTT
many | TRBJ2-1 | TRBV24-1 | TRBD1 | CATSDPGQGLINEQFF | TGTGCCACCAGTGACCCCGGACAGGGGCTCATCAATGAGCAGTTCTTC
few | TRBJ1-3 | TRBV6-1 | - | CASSGIFKGSGNTIYF | TGTGCCAGCAGTGGGATATTCAAGGGGTCTGGAAACACCATATATTTT
- | TRBJ2-1 | TRBV4-3 | - | CASSQAGGRSSYNEQFF | TGCGCCAGCAGCCAGGCAGGGGGGAGGTCCTCCTACAATGAGCAGTTCTTC
few | TRBJ2-3 | TRBV19 | TRBD1 | CASSGTGGTDTQYF | TGTGCCAGTAGTGGAACAGGGGGCACAGATACGCAGTATTTT
- | TRBJ1-2 | TRBV6-1 | - | CASSEGRYTF | TGTGCCAGCAGTGAGGGCCGCTACACCTTC
few | TRBJ2-2 | TRBV15 | TRBD2 | CATSRDLFSGRDTGELFF | TGTGCCACCAGCAGAGACCTCTTTAGCGGGAGGGACACCGGGGAGCTGTTTTTT
- | TRBJ2-1 | TRBV7-9 | TRBD2 | CASILAGTSVEQFF | TGTGCCAGCATTCTCGCCGGGACTAGCGTCGAGCAGTTCTTC
- | TRBJ2-7 | TRBV18 | - | CASSPVDISGEQYF | TGTGCCAGCTCTCCTGTCGACATATCTGGCGAGCAGTACTTC
- | TRBJ2-3 | TRBV20-1 | - | CSARATSRSSTDTQYF | TGCAGTGCTAGAGCTACTAGCAGAAGTAGCACAGATACGCAGTATTTT
few | TRBJ2-7 | TRBV2 | TRBD1 | CASNIQGDEQYF | TGTGCCAGCAACATACAGGGGGACGAGCAGTACTTC
- | TRBJ2-1 | TRBV6-2/TRBV6-3 | - | CASSYVGEDNEQFF | TGTGCCAGCAGTTACGTCGGCGAAGACAATGAGCAGTTCTTC
few | TRBJ1-5 | TRBV12-3/TRBV12-4 | - | CASSLRGASNQPQHF | TGTGCCAGCAGTTTGCGGGGGGCCAGCAATCAGCCCCAGCATTTT
- | TRBJ2-1 | TRBV18 | TRBD2 | CASSPAGGISYNEQFF | TGTGCCAGCTCACCCGCGGGGGGGATCTCCTACAATGAGCAGTTCTTC
- | TRBJ2-1 | TRBV7-3 | TRBD1 | CASSHGGQGNEQFF | TGTGCCAGCAGCCACGGGGGACAGGGGAACGAGCAGTTCTTC
- | TRBJ2-1 | TRBV4-3 | TRBD1 | CASSQGQGADEQFF | TGCGCCAGCAGCCAGGGGCAGGGGGCCGATGAGCAGTTCTTC
- | TRBJ2-2 | TRBV6-6 | - | CASREGGTGELFF | TGTGCCAGCAGGGAGGGTGGAACCGGGGAGCTGTTTTTT
few | TRBJ2-5 | TRBV20-1 | TRBD1 | CSAATGGRGETQYF | TGCAGTGCAGCAACAGGGGGTCGCGGAGAGACCCAGTACTTC
few | TRBJ2-7 | TRBV5-1 | - | CASSLDRPPSYEQYF | TGCGCCAGCAGCCTCGACAGGCCACCCTCCTACGAGCAGTACTTC
many | TRBJ2-1 | TRBV6-5 | - | CASSWDWTDNEQFF | TGTGCCAGCAGTTGGGATTGGACAGACAATGAGCAGTTCTTC
- | TRBJ2-7 | TRBV30 | - | CAWSVLSLGPHEQYF | TGTGCCTGGAGTGTACTGTCGTTGGGGCCCCACGAGCAGTACTTC
many | TRBJ2-7 | TRBV12-3/TRBV12-4 | TRBD2 | CASSLRLAGNLRYEQYF | TGTGCCAGCAGTTTAAGACTAGCGGGGAACCTACGTTACGAGCAGTACTTC
few | TRBJ1-1 | TRBV5-1 | - | CASSHPTGNTEAFF | TGCGCCAGCAGCCACCCTACGGGGAACACTGAAGCTTTCTTT
- | TRBJ2-1 | TRBV6-1 | TRBD2 | CASSVISGTSGGTEQFF | TGTGCCAGCAGTGTAATTTCCGGGACTAGCGGGGGGACTGAGCAGTTCTTC
few | TRBJ2-7 | TRBV10-3 | TRBD1 | CAISDIQGATYEQYF | TGTGCCATCAGTGATATACAGGGGGCCACCTACGAGCAGTACTTC
- | TRBJ2-5 | TRBV7-9 | - | CAASGGQPETQYF | TGTGCCGCCTCGGGAGGACAGCCTGAGACCCAGTACTTC
many | TRBJ2-7 | TRBV12-3/TRBV12-4 | - | CASSSGNPNEQYF | TGTGCCAGCAGTTCGGGAAACCCCAACGAGCAGTACTTC
many | TRBJ2-1 | TRBV5-5 | - | CASSVQGNEQFF | TGTGCCAGCAGCGTTCAGGGGAATGAGCAGTTCTTC
- | TRBJ2-5 | TRBV5-1 | TRBD2 | CASSLGPSGGGETQYF | TGCGCCAGCAGCTTGGGACCTAGCGGGGGAGGTGAGACCCAGTACTTC
- | TRBJ2-1 | TRBV5-6 | - | CASSLTGRSDNEQFF | TGTGCCAGCAGCTTGACGGGGCGGAGTGACAATGAGCAGTTCTTC
few | TRBJ2-4 | TRBV4-1 | - | CASSQIPAGENIQYF | TGCGCCAGCAGCCAAATCCCGGCAGGGGAAAACATTCAGTACTTC
many | TRBJ2-7 | TRBV29-1 | - | CSVEDGTSLQYF | TGCAGCGTTGAAGATGGTACCTCCTTGCAGTACTTC